This T cell receptor (beta chain) was retrieved from a study of identical twins. In its sample, this clonotype was seen many times. Its antigen remains unknown. The CDR3 totals 14 residues. The V gene lost 0 bases and the J gene lost 4 bases, with 6 bases spanning the gap. CDR1 and CDR2 from the germline V gene are SEHNR and FQNEAQ (reference sequence). Study-wide points: Fewer insertions marked abundant cord blood beta clonotypes; young adult naive trended weakly, memory not at all.

TCRdb processed the 5' RACE reads anew with MiXCR; each CDR3 protein has one entry. The table lists around 140,000 distinct CDR3 sequences, around 3.5% of them singletons. The gene calls are TRBV7-9 and TRBJ1-4; no firm D call. This TCR derives from a man younger than 35 in good health. The specimen was memory T cells sorted from blood. The CDR3 sequence is CASSLAGINEKLFF. The CDR3 nucleotides read TGTGCCAGCAGCTTAGCAGGGATTAATGAAAAACTGTTTTTT.